A single sample is the source of the 18 T cell receptor beta chains below, sequenced in a study of blood T cell repertoires in COVID-19. Repertoires were generated with immunoSEQ multiplex PCR, while TCRdb's copy carries only in-frame clones and drops some. The sample records some 390,000 clones, roughly nine tenths being singletons. Sequenced: PBMCs or T cells enriched from blood (not recorded which). Every receptor here comes from a woman younger than 45 who had recovered from COVID-19.

This clone was detected a few times. The rearrangement links TRBV5-1 to TRBJ2-5; 7 bases line up with TRBD1. The CDR3 loop spans 16 amino acids. The germline V gene has CDR1 SGHRS and CDR2 YFSETQ. Trimming at V came to 2 bases and at J to 5 bases, leaving 12 bases not matched to a gene. In DNA, the CDR3 is TGCGCCAGCAGCTTAAGACAGGGAAAGCTTAGGGAGACCCAGTACTTC. This codes for CASSLRQGKLRETQYF.

The rearrangement joins TRBV5-1 to TRBJ2-3, with a tentative D call TRBD2 (6 bases). Germline-derived CDR1 and CDR2 are SGHRS and YFSETQ. V lost 0 bases and J lost 2, with 22 bases in between. CDR3 length: 19 residues. CDR3 sequence: CASSLGRLVLGSNTDTQYF. The DNA of the CDR3 is TGCGCCAGCAGCTTGGGGCGACTAGTTTTGGGCTCCAACACAGATACGCAGTATTTT. The full variable domain, completed using reference TRBV5-1 and TRBJ2-3, is KAGVTQTPRYLIKTRGQQVTLSCSPISGHRSVSWYQQTPGQGLQFLFEYFSETQRNKGNFPGRFSGRQFSNSRSEMNVSTLELGDSALYLCASSLGRLVLGSNTDTQYFGPGTRLTVL.

The sample holds one count of this clone. The chain links TRBV2 to TRBJ1-2; no clear D gene. V was pared by 8 bases and J by 6 bases, with 4 bases between. CDR1 and CDR2 (germline): SNHLY, FYNNEI. CDR3 length equals 9 residues. CDR3 DNA sequence: TGTGCCAGCGAGGATGGCTACACCTTC. Its translation is CASEDGYTF.

In the case of this clone: Different DNA sequences within this sample yield the same CDR3. The rearrangement links TRBV6-1 to TRBJ2-7; possibly TRBD2 for D (6 bases). Germline V gene lookup returns CDR1 MNHNS and CDR2 SASEGT. The CDR3 sequence is 12 residues long. V was shortened by 2 bases and J by 4 bases, with 6 bases between the two germline ends. CDR3 sequence (DNA): TGTGCCAGCAGTGAACGGGGGTACGAGCAGTACTTC. It specifies CASSERGYEQYF.

The chain couples TRBV3-1 (or the pseudogene TRBV3-2) to TRBJ2-2; possible D gene TRBD2, 5 bases. The CDR3 runs 14 residues. V lost 6 bases and J lost 2, with 10 bases in between. Germline lookup yields CDR1 LGHDT and CDR2 YNNKEL (reference sequence). DNA of the CDR3: TGTGCCAGCAGAGAGGGCCAAAACACCGGGGAGCTGTTTTTT. This encodes CASREGQNTGELFF.

The rearrangement joins TRBV28 to TRBJ2-3; the D gene is possibly TRBD1 (8 bases). Trimming took 5 bases from V and 6 from J, leaving 18 bases between them. This CDR3 has 15 residues. CDR1 MDHEN and CDR2 SYDVKM come from the germline V gene. The CDR3 is CASSPRTGRGDTQYF. For the CDR3, the DNA is TGTGCCAGCAGTCCCCGGACAGGGAGGGGGGATACGCAGTATTTT. The full variable domain, its missing parts supplied by reference TRBV28 and TRBJ2-3, is DVKVTQSSRYLVKRTGEKVFLECVQDMDHENMFWYRQDPGLGLRLIYFSYDVKMKEKGDIPEGYSVSREKKERFSLILESASTNQTSMYLCASSPRTGRGDTQYFGPGTRLTVL.

The J gene is TRBJ1-1, the V gene TRBV11-2; 10 nucleotides align to TRBD1. The CDR3 is 16 amino acids. Germline values: CDR1 SGHAT, CDR2 FQNNGV. The junction had 6 bases not matched to a gene; V was cut back by 1 base and J by 4 bases. The CDR3 coding sequence is TGTGCCAGCAGCTTAGGACAGGGGGCGAGGGGCACTGAAGCTTTCTTT. This encodes CASSLGQGARGTEAFF. The whole variable domain, remainder taken from reference TRBV11-2 and TRBJ1-1, is EAGVAQSPRYKIIEKRQSVAFWCNPISGHATLYWYQQILGQGPKLLIQFQNNGVVDDSQLPKDRFSAERLKGVDSTLKIQPAKLEDSAVYLCASSLGQGARGTEAFFGQGTRLTVV.

As DNA, the CDR3 is TGTGCCAGCAGTGAACCCTCGGCGGGAAATTCACCCCTCCACTTT. It specifies CASSEPSAGNSPLHF. The chain links TRBV7-2 to TRBJ1-6; D call uncertain. The CDR3 loop spans 15 amino acids. Germline assignment: CDR1 SGHTA and CDR2 FQGNSA. V lost 6 bases to trimming and J lost 7 bases, with 16 bases between them.

This clone was counted between two and nine times. In nucleotides, the CDR3 is TGTGCCAGCTCACCAGGGGCTAATTCACCCCTCCACTTT. Its translation: CASSPGANSPLHF. This chain connects TRBV18 to TRBJ1-6, with D maybe TRBD1 (5 bases). V was trimmed by 2 bases and J by 6 bases, leaving 5 bases between them. Per germline, CDR1 KGHSH and CDR2 LQKENI. This CDR3 has 13 amino acids.

This clone was observed a single time. The DNA of the CDR3 is TGTGCCAGCAGCTTAGGTCAGAACCCAAACTATGGCTACACCTTC. Translation: CASSLGQNPNYGYTF. The J gene is TRBJ1-2, the V gene TRBV7-9, with D unresolved. V was cut by 1 base and J by 2 bases, with 11 bases left in between. CDR3 length equals 15 residues. Germline assignment: CDR1 SEHNR and CDR2 FQNEAQ (reference sequence). Full variable domain (missing parts from reference TRBV7-9 and TRBJ1-2): DTGVSQNPRHKITKRGQNVTFRCDPISEHNRLYWYRQTLGQGPEFLTYFQNEAQLEKSRLLSDRFSAERPKGSFSTLEIQRTEQGDSAMYLCASSLGQNPNYGYTFGSGTRLTVV.

The chain joins TRBV11-3 to TRBJ2-1; 9 bases agree with TRBD2. The germline V gene encodes CDR1 SGHNT and CDR2 YENEEA. The CDR3 has 16 amino acids. Trimming at V came to 4 bases and at J to 5 bases, leaving 9 bases not matched to a gene. This chain's CDR3 is CASSSGLAGWDNEQFF. The CDR3 coding sequence is TGTGCCAGCAGCTCGGGGCTAGCGGGGTGGGACAATGAGCAGTTCTTC.

The chain couples TRBV29-1 to TRBJ1-2; D not certain. Germline CDR1 reads SQVTM; CDR2 reads ANQGSEA. This CDR3 has 13 residues. Trimming removed 6 bases from V and 4 bases from J, with 15 bases in between. The CDR3 bases are TGCAGCGTAACAAGGACGGGAAGCTATGGCTACACCTTC. Translated, it gives CSVTRTGSYGYTF. Variable domain in full (rest from reference TRBV29-1 and TRBJ1-2): SAVISQKPSRDICQRGTSLTIQCQVDSQVTMMFWYRQQPGQSLTLIATANQGSEATYESGFVIDKFPISRPNLTFSTLTVSNMSPEDSSIYLCSVTRTGSYGYTFGSGTRLTVV.

The chain joins TRBV25-1 to TRBJ2-1, with 7 bases lining up with TRBD1. V lost 3 bases, J lost 3 bases, and 5 bases stayed unmatched. This CDR3 is built from 15 residues. CDR1 and CDR2 from the germline V gene are MGHDK and SYGVNS. In DNA, the CDR3 is TGTGCCAGCAGTGATTCAGGGGGTCGCTACAATGAGCAGTTCTTC. Encoded protein: CASSDSGGRYNEQFF. The complete variable domain, with remaining parts taken from reference TRBV25-1 and TRBJ2-1, reads EADIYQTPRYLVIGTGKKITLECSQTMGHDKMYWYQQDPGMELHLIHYSYGVNSTEKGDLSSESTVSRIRTEHFPLTLESARPSHTSQYLCASSDSGGRYNEQFFGPGTRLTVL.

This clone was recorded once. The V gene is TRBV1, the J gene TRBJ2-7; TRBD2 reflects the table's D call only, with no check against the DNA. TRBV1 is designated a pseudogene. The CDR3 has 17 residues. The CDR3 loop is CTSSQVRLSGGADEQYF. The CDR3 DNA reads TGCACCAGCAGCCAAGTAAGATTGAGCGGGGGGGCCGACGAGCAGTACTTC.

The table lists this clone with a count of one. V is TRBV10-3 and J is TRBJ1-1; 8 bases fit TRBD1. CDR1 ENHRY and CDR2 SYGVKD come from the germline V gene. Trimming took 3 bases from V and 4 from J; bases not matched to a gene: 4. This CDR3 contains 14 residues. The CDR3 region is CAISDTGGFTEAFF. CDR3 DNA: TGTGCCATCAGTGATACAGGGGGTTTCACTGAAGCTTTCTTT.

The V gene is TRBV28, the J gene TRBJ1-1, with D possibly matching TRBD1 (6 bases). CDR1 MDHEN and CDR2 SYDVKM come from the germline V gene. The CDR3 has 12 amino acids. V was shortened by 2 bases and J by 8 bases, with 9 bases between the two germline ends. The CDR3 here is CASSLGTREAFF. The CDR3 DNA reads TGTGCCAGCAGTTTAGGGACAAGAGAAGCTTTCTTT.

The CDR3 DNA follows: TGTGCCAGTAGTAGACTAGCGCAAATCTCCTACAATGAGCAGTTCTTC. It translates to CASSRLAQISYNEQFF. The chain combines TRBV19 with TRBJ2-1; 8 positions agree with TRBD2. From germline, CDR1 is LNHDA and CDR2 SQIVND (reference sequence). Germline trimming cut 4 bases from V and 0 bases from J; bases unmatched to any gene: 5. The CDR3 has 16 amino acids.

This sequence joins TRBV5-1 and TRBJ2-7, with D perhaps matching TRBD1 (5 bases). Trimming took 4 bases from V and 2 from J, leaving 16 bases between them. The germline gives CDR1 SGHRS, CDR2 YFSETQ. The CDR3 contains 15 residues. The CDR3 sequence is CASSERQSLTYEQYF. The CDR3 nucleotides are TGCGCCAGCAGCGAACGACAGAGTCTAACCTACGAGCAGTACTTC.